The 29 T cell receptor beta chains given below trace back to one sample, sequenced in a study of OX40 agonist ivuxolimab in advanced cancers. Assay: immunoSEQ multiplex PCR; the TCRdb copy retains only in-frame clones and omits some. This sample carries about 78,000 clones, about 80% of them seen once, and the ten largest clones take over 0.4%. Sequences were derived from CD4+ or CD8+ T cells sorted from blood, sampled in a trial of the OX40 agonist ivuxolimab. All receptors come from an adult with an advanced solid tumor such as melanoma, head and neck, liver or kidney cancer.

The rearrangement links TRBV2 to TRBJ2-3; D is tentatively TRBD1 or TRBD2 (5 bases each). The CDR3 is made up of 15 amino acids. Per the germline V gene, CDR1 is SNHLY and CDR2 is FYNNEI. The V and J ends lost 3 bases and 4 bases respectively, with 14 bases between them. The CDR3: CASSERGASPDTQYF. CDR3 DNA: TGTGCCAGCAGTGAGAGGGGAGCTAGCCCAGATACGCAGTATTTT.

The rearrangement uses TRBV10-2 and TRBJ1-2; no clear D. The CDR3 totals 13 residues. Trimming removed 4 bases from V and 2 bases from J, with 8 bases in between. Germline V lookup: CDR1 WSHSY, CDR2 SAAADI. CDR3 loop: CASSGYSNYGYTF. CDR3 sequence (DNA): TGCGCCAGCAGTGGTTACAGCAACTATGGCTACACCTTC.

The rearrangement joins TRBV19 to TRBJ1-4; 7 nucleotides line up with TRBD1. Germline CDR1 LNHDA, CDR2 SQIVND (reference sequence). V was pared by 9 bases and J by 8 bases, with 9 bases of the junction left unmatched. The CDR3 is 13 residues long. CDR3 residues: CASKQGYGEKLFF. The CDR3 DNA reads TGTGCCAGCAAACAGGGGTATGGAGAAAAACTGTTTTTT.

V gene TRBV5-1 combines with J gene TRBJ1-1; possibly TRBD1 for D (6 bases). The V end lost 5 bases, the J end lost 3 bases, and 20 bases lay between the germline ends. Germline V lookup: CDR1 SGHRS, CDR2 YFSETQ. This CDR3 has 16 amino acids. CDR3 nucleotides: TGCGCCAGCAGTAAAAACTTCGCGGGGGCCGACACTGAAGCTTTCTTT. Its translation is CASSKNFAGADTEAFF.

The chain joins TRBV9 to TRBJ2-3; 9 positions match TRBD2. This CDR3 region has 19 residues. The junction had 15 bases not matched to a gene; V was cut back by 0 bases and J by 4 bases. Looked up from germline, CDR1 is SGDLS and CDR2 is YYNGEE. This CDR3 reads CASSVASDGAGGPADTQYF. The DNA for the CDR3 is TGTGCCAGCAGCGTAGCTAGTGATGGCGCGGGGGGGCCCGCAGATACGCAGTATTTT.

CDR3 protein: CASSEIAGGRESKNIQYF. The CDR3 DNA reads as TGCGCCAGCAGCGAGATAGCGGGGGGGCGAGAGTCCAAAAACATTCAGTACTTC. V is TRBV5-1 and J is TRBJ2-4, with 11 bases matching TRBD2. The length of the CDR3 is 18 residues. V trimming: 4 bases; J trimming: 2 bases; junction bases outside the gene matches: 11. Germline loops: CDR1 SGHRS, CDR2 YFSETQ.

The genes are TRBV11-2 and TRBJ1-2; D not certain. V shed 0 bases and J shed 8 bases, with 19 bases lying between them. This CDR3 is built from 16 residues. Germline CDR1 SGHAT, CDR2 FQNNGV. In nucleotides, the CDR3 is TGTGCCAGCAGCTTAGATCCTCGGTTGTCGGCGGTGGGCTACACCTTC. As protein: CASSLDPRLSAVGYTF.

This CDR3 is CASSVVRTSKEQFF. CDR3 bases: TGTGCCAGCAGCGTAGTAAGGACAAGCAAGGAGCAGTTCTTC. The chain employs TRBV9 and TRBJ2-1, with D perhaps matching TRBD1 (5 bases). Trimming shortened V by 0 bases and J by 10 bases, and 14 bases separated the two germline ends. The CDR3 is made up of 14 amino acids. Germline V gene data show CDR1 as SGDLS and CDR2 as YYNGEE.

This clone came up once. The genes are TRBV9 and TRBJ2-3; no definite D call. The V gene lost 1 base and the J gene lost 2 bases, with 5 bases spanning the gap. The V gene's germline CDR1 is SGDLS and CDR2 YYNGEE. CDR3 size: 13 residues. CDR3 bases: TGTGCCAGCAGCGTATCCCTCACAGATACGCAGTATTTT. Protein: CASSVSLTDTQYF.

This clone was observed once. The chain recombines TRBV6-5 with TRBJ1-5, with D hard to call. Trimming stripped 5 bases from V and 3 bases from J, with 14 bases between. The germline gives CDR1 MNHEY, CDR2 SVGAGI. This CDR3 has 15 residues. As DNA, the CDR3 is TGTGCCAGCAGTCCCGGACGGAATACCAATCAGCCCCAGCATTTT. This codes for CASSPGRNTNQPQHF.

The table lists this clone with a count of one. The chain recombines TRBV10-3 with TRBJ2-7; 7 bases align to TRBD2. Germline V gene lookup returns CDR1 ENHRY and CDR2 SYGVKD. The CDR3 covers 15 residues. V lost 5 bases and J lost 2; bases outside the gene matches: 9. This CDR3 is CAISFGEGPPYEQYF. In DNA form, the CDR3 reads TGTGCCATCAGTTTTGGGGAGGGCCCCCCCTACGAGCAGTACTTC.

V gene TRBV18 combines with J gene TRBJ2-2, with no clear D. From germline, CDR1 is KGHSH and CDR2 LQKENI. This CDR3 is 13 amino acids long. V gave up 5 bases and J gave up 3 bases, with 7 bases separating them. This CDR3 is CASSRQDTGELFF. The CDR3 nucleotides read TGTGCCAGCTCAAGACAAGACACCGGGGAGCTGTTTTTT.

This clone was seen a few times. The V and J genes are TRBV11-2 and TRBJ1-4; 8 nucleotides align to TRBD1. CDR1 and CDR2 from the germline V gene are SGHAT and FQNNGV. The CDR3 totals 15 residues. V lost 5 bases and J lost 8; bases outside the gene matches: 10. CDR3 sequence (DNA): TGTGCCAGCAGCCCCTATGGACAGGGACAGGAAAAACTGTTTTTT. Encoded protein: CASSPYGQGQEKLFF. The variable domain in full, with the rest retrieved from reference TRBV11-2 and TRBJ1-4, is EAGVAQSPRYKIIEKRQSVAFWCNPISGHATLYWYQQILGQGPKLLIQFQNNGVVDDSQLPKDRFSAERLKGVDSTLKIQPAKLEDSAVYLCASSPYGQGQEKLFFGSGTQLSVL.

The genes are TRBV5-1 and TRBJ1-2, with a possible D match to TRBD1 (5 bases). This CDR3 is built from 14 residues. V was clipped by 0 bases and J by 4 bases, with 10 bases between them. Germline lookup yields CDR1 SGHRS and CDR2 YFSETQ. DNA of the CDR3: TGCGCCAGCAGCTTGGTGGGGCCCGGCTATGGCTACACCTTC. Translated, it gives CASSLVGPGYGYTF.

The rearrangement uses TRBV19 and TRBJ2-7, with 10 bases identical to TRBD1. The germline CDR1 and CDR2 sequences are LNHDA and SQIVND (reference sequence). There are 16 residues in the CDR3. V was clipped by 4 bases and J by 2 bases; unmatched bases: 8. CDR3 amino acids: CASSRNRQGATYEQYF. The CDR3 region has the DNA TGTGCCAGTAGTAGAAATCGACAGGGGGCAACCTACGAGCAGTACTTC. Full variable domain (rest looked up from reference TRBV19 and TRBJ2-7): DGGITQSPKYLFRKEGQNVTLSCEQNLNHDAMYWYRQDPGQGLRLIYYSQIVNDFQKGDIAEGYSVSREKKESFPLTVTSAQKNPTAFYLCASSRNRQGATYEQYFGPGTRLTVT.

The J gene is TRBJ1-1, the V gene TRBV6-1; D remains unclear. CDR3 length equals 15 residues. Trimming stripped 5 bases from V and 1 base from J, with 14 bases between. Germline values: CDR1 MNHNS, CDR2 SASEGT. CDR3 DNA: TGTGCCAGCAGTCAACGGGTGGCCGGGAACACTGAAGCTTTCTTT. It codes for CASSQRVAGNTEAFF.

V usage is TRBV19 and J usage is TRBJ1-2, with 9 nucleotides matching TRBD1. The length of the CDR3 is 14 residues. V lost 6 bases to trimming and J lost 4 bases; unmatched junction nucleotides: 6. The germline CDR1 and CDR2 sequences are LNHDA and SQIVND (reference sequence). Written as DNA, the CDR3 is TGTGCCAGTAGCACGGGACAGGGATTCTATGGCTACACCTTC. Its translation is CASSTGQGFYGYTF.

The chain employs TRBV6-1 and TRBJ1-1, with D unresolved. V was clipped by 1 base and J by 4 bases, with 10 bases between them. The CDR3 is 14 residues long. Germline V gives CDR1 MNHNS, CDR2 SASEGT. Here the CDR3 reads CASSEVGLVTEAFF. In DNA, the CDR3 is TGTGCCAGCAGTGAAGTGGGCCTGGTCACTGAAGCTTTCTTT.

The V and J genes are TRBV4-1 and TRBJ1-3; 9 positions match TRBD1. Germline CDR1 is MGHRA and CDR2 is YSYEKL. Trimming cost V 4 bases and J 1 base; bases outside gene matches: 8. The CDR3 contains 17 residues. CDR3 nucleotides: TGCGCCAGCAGCCTAGATACAGGGGGCGCATCTGGAAACACCATATATTTT. Translated: CASSLDTGGASGNTIYF.

The chain is built from TRBV7-2 and TRBJ1-1; TRBD1 matches at 9 bases. The CDR3 contains 15 residues. Germline CDR1 SGHTA, CDR2 FQGNSA. V dropped 5 bases and J dropped 4; count of bases not matched to a gene: 8. CDR3 residues: CASSPGQGIGTEAFF. CDR3 in DNA: TGTGCCAGCAGCCCCGGACAGGGGATTGGCACTGAAGCTTTCTTT.

The chain has TRBV30 and TRBJ2-1, with 9 bases lining up with TRBD1. J was trimmed by 5 bases and V by 4 bases; bases with no gene match: 9. The germline V gene encodes CDR1 GTSNPN and CDR2 SVGIG (reference sequence). This CDR3 comprises 15 residues. Here the CDR3 reads CAWKQGAHPNNEQFF. Written as DNA, the CDR3 is TGTGCCTGGAAACAGGGGGCCCACCCCAACAATGAGCAGTTCTTC.

This clone appeared a single time. The V call is TRBV5-1, the J call TRBJ2-3; 7 positions agree with TRBD1. Germline V gene sequence: CDR1 SGHRS, CDR2 YFSETQ. Trimming took 3 bases from V and 2 from J; bases not matched to a gene: 3. CDR3 length: 14 amino acids. The CDR3 DNA reads TGCGCCAGCAGCTCGGGACAGTACACAGATACGCAGTATTTT. Translation: CASSSGQYTDTQYF. Drawing the rest from reference TRBV5-1 and TRBJ2-3, the complete variable domain is KAGVTQTPRYLIKTRGQQVTLSCSPISGHRSVSWYQQTPGQGLQFLFEYFSETQRNKGNFPGRFSGRQFSNSRSEMNVSTLELGDSALYLCASSSGQYTDTQYFGPGTRLTVL.

CDR3 DNA sequence: TGTGCCAGCAGCTTGGATAGGTCACCCCTCCACTTT. It encodes CASSLDRSPLHF. The chain employs TRBV5-4 and TRBJ1-6, with D unresolved. Trimming stripped 0 bases from V and 10 bases from J, with 5 bases between. Germline values: CDR1 SGHNT, CDR2 YYREEE (reference sequence). The CDR3 contains 12 residues.

V and J are TRBV7-9 and TRBJ1-4; D unclear. This CDR3 has 15 residues. V lost 3 bases, J lost 0 bases, and 8 bases lay in between. Germline CDR1 is SEHNR and CDR2 is FQNEAQ (reference sequence). This CDR3 is CASSLTISTNEKLFF. CDR3 nucleotides: TGTGCCAGCAGCTTGACGATTTCAACTAATGAAAAACTGTTTTTT.

This clone was seen only a few times. The rearrangement links TRBV4-1 to TRBJ2-2; D uncertain. Germline CDR1 and CDR2: MGHRA and YSYEKL. V was clipped by 1 base and J by 0 bases, with 6 bases between them. This CDR3 region has 15 residues. The CDR3 nucleotides read TGCGCCAGCAGCCAAGGGTGGGCGAACACCGGGGAGCTGTTTTTT. Residues: CASSQGWANTGELFF.

V is TRBV5-5 and J is TRBJ2-1; the D gene is possibly TRBD1 (6 bases). Germline V gene data show CDR1 as SGHKS and CDR2 as YYEKEE (reference sequence). V was cut by 4 bases and J by 7 bases, with 15 bases left in between. The CDR3 consists of 14 residues. CDR3 DNA: TGTGCCAGCAGCAAACGGAACAGGGAGAATGAGCAGTTCTTC. This gives the protein CASSKRNRENEQFF.

The chain employs TRBV21-1 and TRBJ1-6. TRBV21-1 is tagged as a pseudogene. The CDR3 has 17 amino acids. The CDR3 sequence: CASSYPHGRCNNSPLHF. The CDR3 DNA is TGTGCCAGCAGCTACCCCCATGGGAGGTGCAATAATTCACCCCTCCACTTT.

The rearrangement links TRBV28 to TRBJ1-4; D may be TRBD1 (5 bases). Germline V CDR1 and CDR2: MDHEN, SYDVKM. This CDR3 region has 15 residues. Trimming shortened V by 1 base and J by 0 bases, and 6 bases separated the two germline ends. CDR3 DNA: TGTGCCAGCAGTTTATACAGGACAACTAATGAAAAACTGTTTTTT. It encodes CASSLYRTTNEKLFF.

About this clone itself: Compared with germline, one end of the junction differs, possibly owing to a read error. The chain links TRBV6-5 to TRBJ2-1; 9 positions match TRBD2. CDR3 length: 14 amino acids. In germline, CDR1 is MNHEY, CDR2 SVGAGI. The DNA of the CDR3 is TGTGCCAGCAGTACCACCCGTCGACTAGCGGAGCCGTTCTTC. This codes for CASSTTRRLAEPFF.